The 23 T cell receptor beta chains in this list originate from one sample, sequenced in a study of blood T cells in healthy people across ages. Combining a sample-barcoded 5' primer with a J-beta primer mix, a second PCR ran for roughly 6 to 12 cycles. Each CDR3 protein is one row after TCRdb ran MiXCR on the 5' RACE reads. The sample lists 780,000 or so distinct CDR3 sequences, 56% occurring once. The sample comprised blood. The receptors originated from a man aged 40-50 years in good health.

The chain recombines TRBV7-3 with TRBJ2-1, with D tentatively TRBD1 (5 bases). This CDR3 has 17 residues. The V end lost 5 bases, the J end lost 7 bases, and 24 bases lay between the germline ends. The germline V gene has CDR1 SGHTA and CDR2 FQGTGA. The CDR3 protein is CASSPTVLAGRINEQFF. The CDR3 bases are TGTGCCAGCAGCCCTACCGTACTGGCAGGGCGCATAAATGAGCAGTTCTTC.

This clonotype was seen a few times. At one end the junction does not follow the germline gene, possibly because of a read error. V usage is TRBV6-1 and J usage is TRBJ1-6, with 7 nucleotides matching TRBD1. Per the germline V gene, CDR1 is MNHNS and CDR2 is SASEGT. There are 13 residues in the CDR3. Here the CDR3 DNA reads TGTGCCGGCAGGGGGATCCTGGATTCACCCCTCCACTTT. Its protein product is CAGRGILDSPLHF.

The V and J genes are TRBV7-9 and TRBJ1-2; D gene ambiguous. The CDR3 is 17 amino acids. The V gene's germline CDR1 is SEHNR and CDR2 FQNEAQ (reference sequence). V was cut by 2 bases and J by 0 bases, with 16 bases left in between. CDR3 DNA sequence: TGTGCCAGCAGCTTATGGACGGATATACCCGCTAACTATGGCTACACCTTC. Translated: CASSLWTDIPANYGYTF.

The V call is TRBV21-1, the J call TRBJ2-5; the listed D gene, TRBD1, was not tested against the DNA. TRBV21-1 is designated a pseudogene. This CDR3 is 13 amino acids long. CDR3: CASRPGFQETQYF. DNA of the CDR3: TGTGCCAGCCGACCGGGTTTCCAAGAGACCCAGTACTTC.

This chain connects TRBV5-1 to TRBJ2-7, with 7 nucleotides matching TRBD1. The germline V gene has CDR1 SGHRS and CDR2 YFSETQ. The CDR3 sequence is 18 residues long. Unmatched junction bases numbered 20, after V lost 7 bases and J lost 1 base. CDR3 sequence: CASVGESNERQGSYEQYF. As DNA, the CDR3 is TGCGCCAGCGTGGGGGAGTCAAACGAGAGACAGGGATCCTACGAGCAGTACTTC.

The chain combines TRBV6-5 with TRBJ2-1; 9 nucleotides match TRBD2. Trimming removed 7 bases from V and 6 bases from J; junction bases left unmatched: 10. Germline CDR1 MNHEY, CDR2 SVGAGI. The CDR3 has 15 residues. The CDR3 bases are TGTGCCAGCACCACCCCGGGACTAGCTCTCAATGAGCAGTTCTTC. This translates into CASTTPGLALNEQFF.

This rearrangement joins TRBV6-2 or TRBV6-3 to TRBJ2-3; D could derive from TRBD1 or TRBD2 (5 bases each). The CDR3 covers 16 residues. V lost 2 bases to trimming and J lost 2 bases, with 14 bases between them. Germline V gene data show CDR1 as MNHEY and CDR2 as SVGEGT. CDR3 bases: TGTGCCAGCAGTTACGAGGGGCAGGGATCCACAGATACGCAGTATTTT. Translated, it gives CASSYEGQGSTDTQYF.

This clonotype was seen a few times. The chain joins TRBV27 to TRBJ2-1; D is unclear. Germline V CDR1 and CDR2: MNHEY, SMNVEV (reference sequence). V was cut by 4 bases and J by 4 bases, with 14 bases left in between. The CDR3 covers 15 residues. The CDR3 coding sequence is TGTGCCAGCAGTTCGTCGGAAACCTTATACAATGAGCAGTTCTTC. Its protein product is CASSSSETLYNEQFF.

V is TRBV12-3 or TRBV12-4 and J is TRBJ1-2, with 7 bases fitting TRBD1. There are 13 residues in the CDR3. With 7 bases clipped from V and 7 bases from J, the junction kept 9 bases outside the gene matches. CDR3: CASTQGQLGGYTF. CDR3 bases: TGTGCCAGCACCCAGGGACAGTTGGGTGGCTACACCTTC.

The chain combines TRBV3-1 with TRBJ1-2, with D possibly being TRBD1 (6 bases). The CDR3 covers 14 residues. With 8 bases removed from V and 4 bases from J, the gap between germline ends came to 17 bases. Germline values: CDR1 LGHDT, CDR2 YNNKEL (reference sequence). The CDR3 loop reads CASAWKSGVYGYTF. The DNA for the CDR3 is TGTGCCAGCGCCTGGAAATCAGGGGTCTATGGCTACACCTTC. The full variable domain, completed using reference TRBV3-1 and TRBJ1-2, is DTAVSQTPKYLVTQMGNDKSIKCEQNLGHDTMYWYKQDSKKFLKIMFSYNNKELIINETVPNRFSPKSPDKAHLNLHINSLELGDSAVYFCASAWKSGVYGYTFGSGTRLTVV.

In its sample, this clonotype was seen once. The V and J genes are TRBV5-1 and TRBJ2-6; D is perhaps TRBD1 or TRBD2 (5 bases each). Germline lookup yields CDR1 SGHRS and CDR2 YFSETQ. The CDR3 is 18 amino acids. V was pared by 3 bases and J by 0 bases, with 16 bases between. This chain's CDR3 is CASSSPPRGGSGANVLTF. The CDR3 region has the DNA TGCGCCAGCAGCTCCCCCCCACGTGGGGGCTCTGGGGCCAACGTCCTGACTTTC.

The chain joins TRBV9 to TRBJ2-3; no firm D call. The germline CDR1 and CDR2 sequences are SGDLS and YYNGEE. There are 15 residues in the CDR3. Trimming pared 4 bases from V and 1 base from J, leaving 13 bases between. The CDR3 DNA sequence: TGTGCCAGCAGCCCTACGGAACGCCGCACAGATACGCAGTATTTT. It yields the protein CASSPTERRTDTQYF.

The rearrangement links TRBV9 to TRBJ2-1; the match to TRBD2 covers 10 bases. With 7 bases clipped from V and 6 bases from J, the junction kept 13 bases outside the gene matches. This CDR3 has 16 amino acids. Per the germline V gene, CDR1 is SGDLS and CDR2 is YYNGEE. In nucleotides, the CDR3 is TGTGCCAGCTCCACCGGGACTAGCGCCCTAATCAATGAGCAGTTCTTC. Its protein is CASSTGTSALINEQFF.

This chain joins TRBV20-1 and TRBJ2-3, with 8 bases identical to TRBD1. This CDR3 is 13 amino acids long. V was clipped by 3 bases and J by 9 bases; unmatched bases: 8. The germline V gene has CDR1 DFQATT and CDR2 SNEGSKA (reference sequence). As DNA, the CDR3 is TGCAGTGCTAGCGATCTAACAGGGGGGACGCAGTATTTT. This codes for CSASDLTGGTQYF.

The rearrangement links TRBV4-2 to TRBJ1-4; no clear D gene. Trimming left V 0 bases short and J 8 bases short, with 4 bases between. CDR1 is LGHNA, CDR2 YNFKEQ, per germline. The CDR3 extends over 12 amino acids. The CDR3 is CASSQDWEKLFF. In DNA form, the CDR3 reads TGTGCCAGCAGCCAAGATTGGGAAAAACTGTTTTTT.

The rearrangement links TRBV7-3 to TRBJ2-3; possibly TRBD1 or TRBD2 for D (5 bases each). V lost 5 bases, J lost 1 base, and 10 bases lay in between. The CDR3 length is 14 residues. The germline CDR1 and CDR2 sequences are SGHTA and FQGTGA. The CDR3: CASSGDGRTDTQYF. CDR3 nucleotides: TGTGCCAGCAGCGGGGACGGACGCACAGATACGCAGTATTTT.

This clonotype was observed a handful of times. The chain recombines TRBV4-3 with TRBJ2-7, with D possibly TRBD2 on 6 matching bases. The CDR3 is made up of 20 amino acids. Germline CDR1 and CDR2: LGHNA and YSLEER. Trimming cost V 3 bases and J 1 base, with 28 bases left between them. CDR3 DNA sequence: TGCGCCAGCAGCCAGACACCCCCGGACTACGACCTTTGTCGGTCCTACGAGCAGTACTTC. Encoded protein: CASSQTPPDYDLCRSYEQYF.

V is TRBV6-2 or TRBV6-3 and J is TRBJ1-1; possibly TRBD1 for D (5 bases). This CDR3 contains 14 residues. The germline V gene has CDR1 MNHEY and CDR2 SVGEGT. Trimming took 7 bases from V and 5 from J, leaving 17 bases between them. CDR3 sequence: CASTAGQGRTEAFF. In DNA form, the CDR3 reads TGTGCCAGCACCGCGGGGCAGGGACGGACTGAAGCTTTCTTT.

This clonotype was counted a few times. This chain connects TRBV12-3 or TRBV12-4 to TRBJ2-2; no definite D call. The CDR3 runs 12 residues. Deletions cut 1 base from V and 7 bases from J, with 4 bases between. CDR3 sequence reads: CASSLVGGELFF. The CDR3, as DNA: TGTGCCAGCAGTTTAGTTGGCGGGGAGCTGTTTTTT.

This sequence joins TRBV6-5 and TRBJ2-3; 8 nucleotides agree with TRBD2. The CDR3 is made up of 15 amino acids. Looked up from germline, CDR1 is MNHEY and CDR2 is SVGAGI. V shed 5 bases, J shed 0 bases, and the junction held 4 bases outside the gene matches. CDR3 sequence reads: CASSVLAGSTDTQYF. For the CDR3, the DNA is TGTGCCAGCAGTGTATTAGCGGGGAGCACAGATACGCAGTATTTT.

The chain is built from TRBV4-3 and TRBJ1-4; maybe TRBD1 (6 bases). CDR3 length equals 15 residues. V was cut by 1 base and J by 4 bases, with 10 bases left in between. Germline CDR1 LGHNA, CDR2 YSLEER. In nucleotides, the CDR3 is TGCGCCAGCAGCCAAGGCACAGGGAGTAATGAAAAACTGTTTTTT. Residues: CASSQGTGSNEKLFF.

The chain links TRBV12-3 or TRBV12-4 to TRBJ2-7; D may be TRBD1 or TRBD2 (6 bases each). Near its end, the DNA agrees better with TRBJ2-4, so the J call may be wrong. The CDR3 length is 14 residues. DNA for the CDR3: TGTGCCAGCAGACCGGGGGCAGCCAAAAACATTCAGTACTTC. This gives the protein CASRPGAAKNIQYF.

This clonotype was observed a few times. The chain has TRBV20-1 and TRBJ2-7, with TRBD2 matching over 11 bases. Germline V gene data show CDR1 as DFQATT and CDR2 as SNEGSKA (reference sequence). J was trimmed by 1 base and V by 0 bases; bases with no gene match: 5. This CDR3 has 16 residues. The CDR3 loop is CSARDGGLAVSYEQYF. As DNA, the CDR3 is TGCAGTGCTAGAGATGGGGGACTAGCGGTGTCCTACGAGCAGTACTTC.